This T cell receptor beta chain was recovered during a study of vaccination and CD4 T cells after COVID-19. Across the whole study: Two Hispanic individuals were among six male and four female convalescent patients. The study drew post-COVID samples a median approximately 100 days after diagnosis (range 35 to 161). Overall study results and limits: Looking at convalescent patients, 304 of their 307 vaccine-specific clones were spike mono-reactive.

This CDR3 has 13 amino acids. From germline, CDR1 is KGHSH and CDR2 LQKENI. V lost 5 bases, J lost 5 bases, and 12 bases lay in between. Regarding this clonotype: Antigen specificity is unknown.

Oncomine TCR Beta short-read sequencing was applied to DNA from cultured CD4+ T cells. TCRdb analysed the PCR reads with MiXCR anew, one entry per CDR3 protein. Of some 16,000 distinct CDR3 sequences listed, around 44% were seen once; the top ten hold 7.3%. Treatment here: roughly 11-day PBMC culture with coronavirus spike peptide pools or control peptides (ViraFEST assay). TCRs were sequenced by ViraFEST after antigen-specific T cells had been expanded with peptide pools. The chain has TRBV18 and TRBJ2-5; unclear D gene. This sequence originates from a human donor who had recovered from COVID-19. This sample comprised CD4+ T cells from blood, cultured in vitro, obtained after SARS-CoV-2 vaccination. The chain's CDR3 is CASSSNRPETQYF. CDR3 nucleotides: TGTGCCAGCTCATCAAACCGCCCGGAGACCCAGTACTTC. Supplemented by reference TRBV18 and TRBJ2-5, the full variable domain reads NAGVMQNPRHLVRRRGQEARLRCSPMKGHSHVYWYRQLPEEGLKFMVYLQKENIIDESGMPKERFSAEFPKEGPSILRIQQVVRGDSAAYFCASSSNRPETQYFGPGTRLLVL.